This T cell receptor (beta chain) comes out of a study of blood T cell repertoires in COVID-19. Trimming at V came to 3 bases and at J to 3 bases, leaving 7 bases not matched to a gene. This CDR3 has 16 amino acids. Germline V gives CDR1 SEHNR, CDR2 FQNEAQ (reference sequence). Only in-frame clones appear in the TCRdb table, and some are missing; sequencing was by immunoSEQ multiplex PCR. This sample has roughly 250,000 clones, with 85% to 90% found just once. The sequenced material came from peripheral blood. The sequence derives from a woman aged 35 to 49 with acute or convalescent COVID-19. V and J are TRBV7-9 and TRBJ1-5, with TRBD1 identical over 8 bases. The CDR3 reads CASSFYNRGFNQPQHF. For the CDR3, the DNA is TGTGCCAGCAGCTTTTATAACAGGGGGTTCAATCAGCCCCAGCATTTT. The full variable domain, its missing parts supplied by reference TRBV7-9 and TRBJ1-5, is DTGVSQNPRHKITKRGQNVTFRCDPISEHNRLYWYRQTLGQGPEFLTYFQNEAQLEKSRLLSDRFSAERPKGSFSTLEIQRTEQGDSAMYLCASSFYNRGFNQPQHFGDGTRLSIL.